Given below is one T cell receptor beta chain in context. Its antigen is not known. The CDR3 has 12 amino acids. CDR1 and CDR2 from the germline V gene are LNHDA and SQIVND (reference sequence). The V gene end was trimmed by 5 bases and the J gene end by 4 bases; junction bases not matched to a gene: 1. It was with 60 Vbeta and 13 Jbeta primers that the PCR ran. Method: immunoSEQ multiplex PCR; TCRdb's copy keeps in-frame clones and lacks some. Of about 100,000 clones in the sample, roughly three fifths were seen once. This entry is derived from a study of cytomegalovirus exposure and HLA in healthy donors. Study results and limitations: The authors later linked a missense DCLRE1C variant to TCR beta V- and J-gene trimming.

The clonotype originates from a human donor in good health. The V gene is TRBV19, the J gene TRBJ2-7; the match to TRBD1 covers 8 bases. Source material: PBMCs. The CDR3 protein is CASSDRGYEQYF. The CDR3 nucleotides are TGTGCCAGTAGTGACAGGGGTTACGAGCAGTACTTC.